The 17 T cell receptor beta chains reported below all come from one sample, sequenced in a study of cytomegalovirus exposure and HLA in healthy donors. It was with 60 Vbeta and 13 Jbeta primers that the PCR ran. Profiling relied on immunoSEQ multiplex PCR, and the TCRdb table lists in-frame clones only, not all of them. The data contain about 120,000 clones, roughly 78% of them singletons. Sequencing used PBMCs. The receptors derive from a woman in her 30s in good health and CMV-seropositive.

CDR3 sequence reads: CASGRGASTDTQYF. In DNA form, the CDR3 reads TGCGCCAGCGGGCGGGGGGCTAGCACAGATACGCAGTATTTT. The chain combines TRBV5-1 with TRBJ2-3, with 8 bases that match TRBD2. The CDR3 runs to 14 residues. V shed 7 bases, J shed 0 bases, and the junction held 4 bases outside the gene matches. Germline CDR1 is SGHRS and CDR2 is YFSETQ. Together with reference TRBV5-1 and TRBJ2-3, the CDR3 gives the full variable domain: KAGVTQTPRYLIKTRGQQVTLSCSPISGHRSVSWYQQTPGQGLQFLFEYFSETQRNKGNFPGRFSGRQFSNSRSEMNVSTLELGDSALYLCASGRGASTDTQYFGPGTRLTVL.

The chain employs TRBV6-5 and TRBJ2-7, with 8 nucleotides matching TRBD2. Germline-derived CDR1 and CDR2 are MNHEY and SVGAGI. The CDR3 runs 15 residues. V shed 2 bases, J shed 5 bases, and the junction held 8 bases outside the gene matches. In nucleotides, the CDR3 is TGTGCCAGCAGTTACGGTATAGCGGGGTTAAACGAGCAGTACTTC. It translates to CASSYGIAGLNEQYF.

This clone was counted only a few times. V gene TRBV19 combines with J gene TRBJ2-1; a possible D gene is TRBD2 (6 bases). The CDR3 contains 13 residues. CDR1 LNHDA and CDR2 SQIVND come from the germline V gene (reference sequence). Trimming took off 4 bases at V and 4 bases at J, with 8 bases between the two ends. The CDR3, as DNA: TGTGCCAGTAGTACCGCGGGGTACAATGAGCAGTTCTTC. This encodes CASSTAGYNEQFF. Using reference TRBV19 and TRBJ2-1 for the parts outside the CDR3, the full variable domain is DGGITQSPKYLFRKEGQNVTLSCEQNLNHDAMYWYRQDPGQGLRLIYYSQIVNDFQKGDIAEGYSVSREKKESFPLTVTSAQKNPTAFYLCASSTAGYNEQFFGPGTRLTVL.

This clone occurred once. The chain is built from TRBV6-6 and TRBJ1-2; tentative D call: TRBD1 (5 bases). The CDR3 covers 15 residues. The ends were cut back, 4 bases at V and 2 bases at J, with 14 bases in the middle. The germline V gene has CDR1 MNHNY and CDR2 SVGAGI (reference sequence). The DNA of the CDR3 is TGTGCCAGCAGTTCCCAGGGCGGATTGAACTATGGCTACACCTTC. This encodes CASSSQGGLNYGYTF.

The CDR3 loop reads CASSWDRAEAFF. CDR3 sequence (DNA): TGTGCCAGCAGCTGGGACAGGGCTGAAGCTTTCTTT. The genes are TRBV7-2 and TRBJ1-1; 9 nucleotides match TRBD1. The ends lost 4 bases at V and 6 bases at J; junction bases unmatched: 0. This CDR3 is built from 12 residues. Germline lookup yields CDR1 SGHTA and CDR2 FQGNSA.

The chain couples TRBV28 to TRBJ2-1, with 14 bases lining up with TRBD2. From germline, CDR1 is MDHEN and CDR2 SYDVKM. The CDR3 extends over 17 amino acids. Trimming cost V 8 bases and J 3 bases; bases outside gene matches: 9. Here the CDR3 reads CASDHGTSGGYYNEQFF. CDR3 in DNA: TGTGCCAGCGATCACGGGACTAGCGGGGGTTACTACAATGAGCAGTTCTTC.

The chain has TRBV6-1 and TRBJ2-3, with 12 bases identical to TRBD2. Trimming removed 4 bases from V and 5 bases from J; junction bases left unmatched: 10. The CDR3 sequence is 17 residues long. From germline, CDR1 is MNHNS and CDR2 SASEGT. The CDR3 loop is CASSGASGGGKKDTQYF. The DNA of the CDR3 is TGTGCCAGCAGTGGGGCTAGCGGGGGGGGGAAGAAAGATACGCAGTATTTT.

The chain has TRBV11-3 and TRBJ1-1; tentative D call: TRBD1 (6 bases). The germline V gene encodes CDR1 SGHNT and CDR2 YENEEA. The CDR3 is made up of 13 amino acids. Between the trimmed V and J ends, which lost 7 bases and 11 bases, there was a span of 20 bases. The CDR3 bases are TGTGCCAGCATGAGGACAGAACAATGTTGGGCTTTCTTT. This translates into CASMRTEQCWAFF.

The rearrangement joins TRBV5-1 to TRBJ1-1; D unresolved. Trimming removed 8 bases at V and 1 base at J, with 12 bases between. The CDR3 runs to 13 residues. The germline V gene encodes CDR1 SGHRS and CDR2 YFSETQ. CDR3 sequence: CASRKDTNTEAFF. The CDR3 DNA reads TGCGCCAGTAGGAAAGACACGAACACTGAAGCTTTCTTT.

V and J are TRBV19 and TRBJ2-1; D unclear. The V gene lost 0 bases and the J gene lost 8 bases, with 5 bases spanning the gap. There are 12 residues in the CDR3. CDR1 LNHDA and CDR2 SQIVND come from the germline V gene (reference sequence). CDR3 nucleotides: TGTGCCAGTAGTATAGACGGGTATGAGCAGTTCTTC. Its protein is CASSIDGYEQFF. Combining the CDR3 with reference TRBV19 and TRBJ2-1 gives the whole variable domain DGGITQSPKYLFRKEGQNVTLSCEQNLNHDAMYWYRQDPGQGLRLIYYSQIVNDFQKGDIAEGYSVSREKKESFPLTVTSAQKNPTAFYLCASSIDGYEQFFGPGTRLTVL.

The chain employs TRBV7-9 and TRBJ2-7; possibly TRBD1 for D (6 bases). The germline CDR1 and CDR2 sequences are SEHNR and FQNEAQ (reference sequence). The CDR3 extends over 14 amino acids. With 1 base removed from V and 2 bases from J, the gap between germline ends came to 9 bases. CDR3 residues: CASSLDRVTYEQYF. DNA of the CDR3: TGTGCCAGCAGCTTAGACAGGGTTACCTACGAGCAGTACTTC.

The rearrangement joins TRBV18 to TRBJ2-2, with D possibly matching TRBD1 (6 bases). V lost 3 bases, J lost 3 bases, and 17 bases lay in between. This CDR3 has 17 residues. Per the germline V gene, CDR1 is KGHSH and CDR2 is LQKENI. CDR3 nucleotide sequence: TGTGCCAGCTCACCCACCCAGGGGATCGGGTACACCGGGGAGCTGTTTTTT. Translated, it gives CASSPTQGIGYTGELFF.

The rearrangement links TRBV27 to TRBJ2-5, with 8 bases fitting TRBD2. The V segment lost 4 bases and the J segment 5 bases; nucleotides outside the gene matches: 6. Germline lookup yields CDR1 MNHEY and CDR2 SMNVEV (reference sequence). CDR3 length: 14 residues. CDR3 residues: CASSSAGVSETQYF. For the CDR3, the DNA is TGTGCCAGCAGTTCAGCGGGGGTTTCGGAGACCCAGTACTTC.

This chain uses TRBV7-3 with TRBJ2-5; 7 bases match TRBD2. The V segment lost 2 bases and the J segment 4 bases; nucleotides outside the gene matches: 4. The CDR3 totals 14 residues. Germline V gene data show CDR1 as SGHTA and CDR2 as FQGTGA. Here the CDR3 reads CASSLGREGETQYF. The CDR3 nucleotides are TGTGCCAGCAGCTTAGGCAGGGAGGGAGAGACCCAGTACTTC. Full variable domain (missing parts from reference TRBV7-3 and TRBJ2-5): GAGVSQTPSNKVTEKGKYVELRCDPISGHTALYWYRQSLGQGPEFLIYFQGTGAADDSGLPNDRFFAVRPEGSVSTLKIQRTERGDSAVYLCASSLGREGETQYFGPGTRLLVL.

V usage is TRBV23-1 and J usage is TRBJ2-1; the D is unclear. TRBV23-1 is an ORF; its function is uncertain. V lost 7 bases and J lost 0, with 7 bases in between. CDR3 length equals 13 residues. The CDR3 is CASILGSYNEQFF. CDR3 nucleotides: TGCGCCAGCATTCTAGGCTCCTACAATGAGCAGTTCTTC.

The chain has TRBV28 and TRBJ2-1; maybe TRBD1 (6 bases). Trimming removed 2 bases at V and 12 bases at J, with 17 bases between. Germline CDR1 and CDR2: MDHEN and SYDVKM. The CDR3 runs 14 residues. CDR3 DNA sequence: TGTGCCAGCAGTTTAAGGACTGGGACAATGAGGCAGTTCTTC. The encoded protein is CASSLRTGTMRQFF.

The chain combines TRBV7-8 with TRBJ1-2; 9 nucleotides agree with TRBD1. Looked up from germline, CDR1 is SGHVS and CDR2 is FQNEAQ. The CDR3 totals 15 residues. V trimming: 2 bases; J trimming: 4 bases; junction bases outside the gene matches: 5. CDR3 DNA sequence: TGTGCCAGCAGCTTACAGGGACAGGGTGGCTATGGCTACACCTTC. It specifies CASSLQGQGGYGYTF.